A single sample gave rise to the 20 T cell receptor beta chains below, sequenced in a study of blood T cells in healthy people across ages. A J-beta primer mix and a sample-barcoded 5' primer were used in a second PCR of about 7 to 11 cycles. TCRdb re-called the 5' RACE reads through MiXCR, storing one row per CDR3 protein. The data show roughly 1.5 million distinct CDR3 sequences, roughly 43% seen once. The sample comprised blood. The receptors originated from a woman under 30 in good health.

This chain connects TRBV20-1 to TRBJ2-5; 7 nucleotides line up with TRBD2. After removal of 6 bases from V and 2 bases from J, the junction contained 9 bases not matched to a gene. The CDR3 runs 14 residues. Germline CDR1 is DFQATT and CDR2 is SNEGSKA (reference sequence). The CDR3 is CSAPQRGRQETQYF. As DNA, the CDR3 is TGCAGTGCCCCTCAGCGGGGCAGACAAGAGACCCAGTACTTC.

The chain carries TRBV20-1 and TRBJ2-1, with 8 bases identical to TRBD2. CDR3 size: 16 residues. V was pared by 6 bases and J by 13 bases, with 23 bases of the junction left unmatched. CDR1 DFQATT and CDR2 SNEGSKA come from the germline V gene (reference sequence). CDR3 in DNA: TGCAGTGCCAGTCCTTGGGGCGGGGGGCCACAAGAGACCCAGTTCTTC. Its translation: CSASPWGGGPQETQFF.

This chain connects TRBV19 to TRBJ1-4, with TRBD1 identical over 11 bases. V trimming: 5 bases; J trimming: 7 bases; junction bases outside the gene matches: 3. Germline CDR1 reads LNHDA; CDR2 reads SQIVND (reference sequence). The CDR3 is 14 amino acids. In nucleotides, the CDR3 is TGTGCCAGTAGTCCGGACAGGGGGCCTGAAAAACTGTTTTTT. This translates into CASSPDRGPEKLFF.

A few counts support this clonotype. V and J are TRBV4-1 and TRBJ2-1, with 9 bases aligning to TRBD2. V dropped 2 bases and J dropped 7; count of bases not matched to a gene: 6. The CDR3 is 15 amino acids. CDR1 MGHRA and CDR2 YSYEKL come from the germline V gene. In DNA, the CDR3 is TGCGCCAGCAGCCAACAGGGACTAGCCATGAATGAGCAGTTCTTC. As protein: CASSQQGLAMNEQFF.

The chain recombines TRBV28 with TRBJ2-7, with 8 nucleotides matching TRBD1. CDR1 is MDHEN and CDR2 is SYDVKM in the germline V gene. The CDR3 is 15 residues long. Unmatched junction bases numbered 13, after V lost 6 bases and J lost 6 bases. The chain's CDR3 is CASRAPGTGICEQYF. In DNA form, the CDR3 reads TGTGCCAGCAGAGCCCCCGGGACAGGCATTTGCGAGCAGTACTTC. Looking up the rest from reference TRBV28 and TRBJ2-7 gives the full variable domain: DVKVTQSSRYLVKRTGEKVFLECVQDMDHENMFWYRQDPGLGLRLIYFSYDVKMKEKGDIPEGYSVSREKKERFSLILESASTNQTSMYLCASRAPGTGICEQYFGPGTRLTVT.

The V and J genes are TRBV4-2 and TRBJ2-3; no definite D call. This CDR3 region has 16 residues. Trimming removed 1 base from V and 4 bases from J, with 15 bases in between. CDR1 and CDR2 from the germline V gene are LGHNA and YNFKEQ. The CDR3, as DNA: TGTGCCAGCAGCCAAGTTGTGGCGGAGTTCTCAGATACGCAGTATTTT. It specifies CASSQVVAEFSDTQYF.

This clonotype showed up just a few times. The chain recombines TRBV20-1 with TRBJ2-5, with 7 bases aligning to TRBD2. The ends lost 6 bases at V and 3 bases at J; junction bases unmatched: 10. This CDR3 spans 14 amino acids. Germline CDR1 is DFQATT and CDR2 is SNEGSKA (reference sequence). The CDR3, as DNA: TGCAGTGCAAAGAAGAGTCTAGCGGAAGAGACCCAGTACTTC. It translates to CSAKKSLAEETQYF.

This clonotype was found a few times. The chain is built from TRBV4-1 and TRBJ1-2, with D uncertain. Germline CDR1 and CDR2: MGHRA and YSYEKL. V lost 4 bases and J 8 bases, leaving 14 bases between the germline ends. The CDR3 loop spans 13 amino acids. In nucleotides, the CDR3 is TGCGCCAGCAGCCCGACGGGTCTCGGGGGCTACACCTTC. It codes for CASSPTGLGGYTF.

In DNA form, the CDR3 reads TGTGCCAGTAGTCCACCTCCCCTCATGACTAGCACAGATACGCAGTATTTT. Amino acids: CASSPPPLMTSTDTQYF. The rearrangement links TRBV19 to TRBJ2-3; D is unresolved. The CDR3 consists of 17 residues. V shed 5 bases and J shed 0 bases, with 18 bases lying between them. CDR1 is LNHDA and CDR2 is SQIVND in the germline V gene (reference sequence).

The genes are TRBV9 and TRBJ2-3, with D perhaps TRBD1 or TRBD2 (6 bases each). The CDR3 runs 14 residues. V was cut by 0 bases and J by 6 bases, with 11 bases left in between. The germline CDR1 and CDR2 sequences are SGDLS and YYNGEE. The CDR3 DNA follows: TGTGCCAGCAGCGTAGCCCCGGGGGCGGATACGCAGTATTTT. Translated: CASSVAPGADTQYF.

This clonotype showed up just a few times. CDR3 coding DNA: TGTGCCATCAGTGAGTCCTCAGCCTATGGCTACACCTTC. It is translated as CAISESSAYGYTF. The gene calls are TRBV10-3 and TRBJ1-2; no reliable D call. The V gene lost 0 bases and the J gene lost 4 bases, with 6 bases spanning the gap. Per germline, CDR1 ENHRY and CDR2 SYGVKD. The CDR3 covers 13 residues.

The chain carries TRBV10-3 and TRBJ1-1; D not certain. Trimming took off 3 bases at V and 8 bases at J, with 10 bases between the two ends. Germline V gene sequence: CDR1 ENHRY, CDR2 SYGVKD. The CDR3 extends over 12 amino acids. Written as DNA, the CDR3 is TGTGCCATCAGTGATGGGGAGTCCGAAGCTTTCTTT. It specifies CAISDGESEAFF.

This chain links TRBV20-1 with TRBJ1-2; possibly TRBD1 for D (6 bases). The CDR3 is 12 residues long. Germline CDR1 DFQATT, CDR2 SNEGSKA (reference sequence). Trimming shortened V by 5 bases and J by 4 bases, and 11 bases separated the two germline ends. For the CDR3, the DNA is TGCAGTGCTTGGACAGCCTCCTATGGCTACACCTTC. This gives the protein CSAWTASYGYTF.

This rearrangement joins TRBV30 to TRBJ2-1, with D unclear. The germline CDR1 and CDR2 sequences are GTSNPN and SVGIG (reference sequence). V was pared by 4 bases and J by 0 bases, with 7 bases between. This CDR3 comprises 13 residues. CDR3 sequence: CAWTGSSYNEQFF. The CDR3 nucleotides read TGTGCCTGGACGGGTAGCTCCTACAATGAGCAGTTCTTC.

In its sample, this clonotype was seen a few times. The V call is TRBV7-2, the J call TRBJ1-1, with D unclear. Germline V lookup: CDR1 SGHTA, CDR2 FQGNSA. V shed 3 bases and J shed 6 bases, with 5 bases lying between them. The CDR3 contains 11 residues. The CDR3 here is CASSFYSEAFF. CDR3 nucleotide sequence: TGTGCCAGCAGCTTCTATTCTGAAGCTTTCTTT. Based on the CDR3 plus reference TRBV7-2 and TRBJ1-1, the full variable domain is GAGVSQSPSNKVTEKGKDVELRCDPISGHTALYWYRQSLGQGLEFLIYFQGNSAPDKSGLPSDRFSAERTGGSVSTLTIQRTQQEDSAVYLCASSFYSEAFFGQGTRLTVV.

Notes on this clonotype: At one end, the junction sequence differs from germline, possibly due to a read error. This sequence joins TRBV7-2 and TRBJ1-2; D is perhaps TRBD1 (6 bases). Germline CDR1 reads SGHTA; CDR2 reads FQGNSA. This CDR3 contains 12 residues. DNA of the CDR3: TGTGCCAGCAGCCAGAACAGGGATGGCTGCACCTTC. Translated, it gives CASSQNRDGCTF. Based on the CDR3 plus reference TRBV7-2 and TRBJ1-2, the full variable domain is GAGVSQSPSNKVTEKGKDVELRCDPISGHTALYWYRQSLGQGLEFLIYFQGNSAPDKSGLPSDRFSAERTGGSVSTLTIQRTQQEDSAVYLCASSQNRDGCTFGSGTRLTVV.

The chain joins TRBV4-1 to TRBJ2-3; TRBD2 is a possible D gene (5 bases). CDR1 and CDR2 from the germline V gene are MGHRA and YSYEKL. The V end lost 4 bases, the J end lost 1 base, and 18 bases lay between the germline ends. The CDR3 consists of 17 residues. CDR3 sequence (DNA): TGCGCCAGCAGCCGACAAACGGGTGGGAGTGGCACAGATACGCAGTATTTT. Residues: CASSRQTGGSGTDTQYF.

The chain couples TRBV14 to TRBJ1-2, with D unclear. CDR1 SGHDN and CDR2 FVKESK come from the germline V gene. V lost 0 bases and J 4 bases, leaving 12 bases between the germline ends. This CDR3 is 15 amino acids long. The CDR3 loop reads CASSQDVWGSYGYTF. The CDR3 nucleotides read TGTGCCAGCAGCCAAGATGTATGGGGTAGCTATGGCTACACCTTC.

This clonotype occurred a few times. This sequence joins TRBV25-1 and TRBJ2-1; no clear D. Deletions cut 3 bases from V and 1 base from J, with 7 bases between. This CDR3 spans 14 amino acids. Germline V gene sequence: CDR1 MGHDK, CDR2 SYGVNS. CDR3: CASSESESYNEQFF. In DNA, the CDR3 is TGTGCCAGCAGTGAGTCGGAGTCCTACAATGAGCAGTTCTTC.

This clonotype was detected many times. One junction end disagrees with the germline gene, perhaps due to a read error. The V call is TRBV5-1, the J call TRBJ2-1, with 13 bases matching TRBD2. CDR1 is SGHRS and CDR2 is YFSETQ in the germline V gene. The CDR3 contains 15 residues. As DNA, the CDR3 is TGTGCCAGCAGTCTGGGACTAGCGGGATACAATGAGCAGTTCTTC. Protein product: CASSLGLAGYNEQFF. The full variable domain, rest sourced from reference TRBV5-1 and TRBJ2-1, is KAGVTQTPRYLIKTRGQQVTLSCSPISGHRSVSWYQQTPGQGLQFLFEYFSETQRNKGNFPGRFSGRQFSNSRSEMNVSTLELGDSALYLCASSLGLAGYNEQFFGPGTRLTVL.